The 9 T cell receptor beta chains presented below share a single source sample, sequenced in a study of blood T cell repertoires in COVID-19. Data came from immunoSEQ multiplex PCR; TCRdb stores just in-frame clones and leaves some out. Here the sample spans 100,000 or so clones, almost 95% being singletons. Material for sequencing was peripheral blood. The origin of the receptors is an older woman with active COVID-19.

This clone came up once. The chain has TRBV19 and TRBJ1-4; D is uncertain. Germline V gene data show CDR1 as LNHDA and CDR2 as SQIVND (reference sequence). This CDR3 has 14 residues. The ends were cut back, 8 bases at V and 1 base at J, with 11 bases in the middle. The CDR3 loop is CASSTQGTNEKLFF. CDR3 DNA: TGTGCCAGTTCGACTCAAGGAACTAATGAAAAACTGTTTTTT. Filled out from reference TRBV19 and TRBJ1-4, the complete variable domain reads DGGITQSPKYLFRKEGQNVTLSCEQNLNHDAMYWYRQDPGQGLRLIYYSQIVNDFQKGDIAEGYSVSREKKESFPLTVTSAQKNPTAFYLCASSTQGTNEKLFFGSGTQLSVL.

For the CDR3, the DNA is TGTGCCAGCAGTTATACAGGGGATGAGCAGTTCTTC. Encoded protein: CASSYTGDEQFF. This rearrangement joins TRBV27 to TRBJ2-1; 7 bases fit TRBD1. Germline V gene lookup returns CDR1 MNHEY and CDR2 SMNVEV (reference sequence). This CDR3 has 12 residues. With V trimmed by 4 bases and J by 8 bases, 2 bases remained unmatched.

This chain connects TRBV30 to TRBJ2-1; D unclear. CDR1 is GTSNPN, CDR2 SVGIG, per germline (reference sequence). The CDR3 runs to 15 residues. V dropped 4 bases and J dropped 4 bases, with 17 bases sitting between them. Here the CDR3 reads CAWNLRPAPYNEQFF. CDR3 sequence (DNA): TGTGCCTGGAATTTGCGGCCAGCGCCTTACAATGAGCAGTTCTTC. Filled out from reference TRBV30 and TRBJ2-1, the complete variable domain reads SQTIHQWPATLVQPVGSPLSLECTVEGTSNPNLYWYRQAAGRGLQLLFYSVGIGQISSEVPQNLSASRPQDRQFILSSKKLLLSDSGFYLCAWNLRPAPYNEQFFGPGTRLTVL.

This chain links TRBV7-6 with TRBJ2-1; 16 bases agree with TRBD2. Trimming at V came to 2 bases and at J to 4 bases, leaving 8 bases not matched to a gene. The CDR3 is made up of 19 amino acids. Germline-derived CDR1 and CDR2 are SGHVS and FNYEAQ. CDR3 region: CASSLTGLAGGPLYNEQFF. The CDR3 DNA reads as TGTGCCAGCAGCTTAACGGGACTAGCGGGAGGGCCCCTTTACAATGAGCAGTTCTTC.

The chain links TRBV19 to TRBJ1-1; 9 bases are a match to TRBD1. J lost 2 bases, V lost 9 bases, and 13 bases had no gene match. CDR1 and CDR2 (germline): LNHDA, SQIVND (reference sequence). The CDR3 extends over 16 amino acids. In DNA form, the CDR3 reads TGTGCCAGCGGAGGGGGACAGGGCGCTGGAAACACTGAAGCTTTCTTT. Amino acids: CASGGGQGAGNTEAFF.

V is TRBV5-4 and J is TRBJ2-3; tentatively, D is TRBD1 (5 bases). Germline V lookup: CDR1 SGHNT, CDR2 YYREEE (reference sequence). Trimming stripped 1 base from V and 5 bases from J, with 17 bases between. The CDR3 loop spans 16 amino acids. CDR3 DNA sequence: TGTGCCAGCAGCTTGAGGTCAGGGTCGGGTGGAGATACGCAGTATTTT. Its translation is CASSLRSGSGGDTQYF.

The chain joins TRBV28 to TRBJ1-3, with D possibly TRBD1 on 6 matching bases. Deletions cut 5 bases from V and 1 base from J, with 15 bases between. The CDR3 loop spans 16 amino acids. Germline lookup yields CDR1 MDHEN and CDR2 SYDVKM. This CDR3 reads CASSLPGHSSGNTIYF. The DNA for the CDR3 is TGTGCCAGCAGTCTCCCGGGACATTCATCTGGAAACACCATATATTTT.

The genes are TRBV18 and TRBJ2-5; 9 nucleotides align to TRBD1. CDR1 and CDR2 (germline): KGHSH, LQKENI. The junction had 12 bases not matched to a gene; V was cut back by 1 base and J by 3 bases. This CDR3 has 18 residues. In nucleotides, the CDR3 is TGTGCCAGCTCACCACTAAGAAAGGGACAGGGTTCCGAAGAGACCCAGTACTTC. Translating gives CASSPLRKGQGSEETQYF.

The chain has TRBV12-3 or TRBV12-4 and TRBJ1-2; D remains ambiguous. CDR3 length: 13 amino acids. V lost 4 bases, J lost 4 bases, and 10 bases lay in between. This CDR3 reads CASSSPGGYGYTF. In DNA, the CDR3 is TGTGCCAGCAGTTCCCCGGGAGGCTATGGCTACACCTTC.